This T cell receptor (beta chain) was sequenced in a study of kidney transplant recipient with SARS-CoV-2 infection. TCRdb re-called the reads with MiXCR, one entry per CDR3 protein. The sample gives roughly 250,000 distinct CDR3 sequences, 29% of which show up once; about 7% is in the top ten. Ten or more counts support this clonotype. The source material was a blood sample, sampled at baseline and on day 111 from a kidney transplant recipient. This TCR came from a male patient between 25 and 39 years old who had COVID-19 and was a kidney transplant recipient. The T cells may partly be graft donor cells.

The CDR3 reads CASNLWRGENTGELFF. The CDR3 DNA is TGTGCCAGTAACCTATGGAGGGGTGAAAACACCGGGGAGCTGTTTTTT. The rearrangement uses TRBV19 and TRBJ2-2; TRBD2 is a possible D gene (6 bases). Trimming removed 7 bases from V and 2 bases from J, with 17 bases in between. The CDR3 extends over 16 amino acids. Per germline, CDR1 LNHDA and CDR2 SQIVND (reference sequence). The variable domain in full, completed from reference TRBV19 and TRBJ2-2, reads DGGITQSPKYLFRKEGQNVTLSCEQNLNHDAMYWYRQDPGQGLRLIYYSQIVNDFQKGDIAEGYSVSREKKESFPLTVTSAQKNPTAFYLCASNLWRGENTGELFFGEGSRLTVL.